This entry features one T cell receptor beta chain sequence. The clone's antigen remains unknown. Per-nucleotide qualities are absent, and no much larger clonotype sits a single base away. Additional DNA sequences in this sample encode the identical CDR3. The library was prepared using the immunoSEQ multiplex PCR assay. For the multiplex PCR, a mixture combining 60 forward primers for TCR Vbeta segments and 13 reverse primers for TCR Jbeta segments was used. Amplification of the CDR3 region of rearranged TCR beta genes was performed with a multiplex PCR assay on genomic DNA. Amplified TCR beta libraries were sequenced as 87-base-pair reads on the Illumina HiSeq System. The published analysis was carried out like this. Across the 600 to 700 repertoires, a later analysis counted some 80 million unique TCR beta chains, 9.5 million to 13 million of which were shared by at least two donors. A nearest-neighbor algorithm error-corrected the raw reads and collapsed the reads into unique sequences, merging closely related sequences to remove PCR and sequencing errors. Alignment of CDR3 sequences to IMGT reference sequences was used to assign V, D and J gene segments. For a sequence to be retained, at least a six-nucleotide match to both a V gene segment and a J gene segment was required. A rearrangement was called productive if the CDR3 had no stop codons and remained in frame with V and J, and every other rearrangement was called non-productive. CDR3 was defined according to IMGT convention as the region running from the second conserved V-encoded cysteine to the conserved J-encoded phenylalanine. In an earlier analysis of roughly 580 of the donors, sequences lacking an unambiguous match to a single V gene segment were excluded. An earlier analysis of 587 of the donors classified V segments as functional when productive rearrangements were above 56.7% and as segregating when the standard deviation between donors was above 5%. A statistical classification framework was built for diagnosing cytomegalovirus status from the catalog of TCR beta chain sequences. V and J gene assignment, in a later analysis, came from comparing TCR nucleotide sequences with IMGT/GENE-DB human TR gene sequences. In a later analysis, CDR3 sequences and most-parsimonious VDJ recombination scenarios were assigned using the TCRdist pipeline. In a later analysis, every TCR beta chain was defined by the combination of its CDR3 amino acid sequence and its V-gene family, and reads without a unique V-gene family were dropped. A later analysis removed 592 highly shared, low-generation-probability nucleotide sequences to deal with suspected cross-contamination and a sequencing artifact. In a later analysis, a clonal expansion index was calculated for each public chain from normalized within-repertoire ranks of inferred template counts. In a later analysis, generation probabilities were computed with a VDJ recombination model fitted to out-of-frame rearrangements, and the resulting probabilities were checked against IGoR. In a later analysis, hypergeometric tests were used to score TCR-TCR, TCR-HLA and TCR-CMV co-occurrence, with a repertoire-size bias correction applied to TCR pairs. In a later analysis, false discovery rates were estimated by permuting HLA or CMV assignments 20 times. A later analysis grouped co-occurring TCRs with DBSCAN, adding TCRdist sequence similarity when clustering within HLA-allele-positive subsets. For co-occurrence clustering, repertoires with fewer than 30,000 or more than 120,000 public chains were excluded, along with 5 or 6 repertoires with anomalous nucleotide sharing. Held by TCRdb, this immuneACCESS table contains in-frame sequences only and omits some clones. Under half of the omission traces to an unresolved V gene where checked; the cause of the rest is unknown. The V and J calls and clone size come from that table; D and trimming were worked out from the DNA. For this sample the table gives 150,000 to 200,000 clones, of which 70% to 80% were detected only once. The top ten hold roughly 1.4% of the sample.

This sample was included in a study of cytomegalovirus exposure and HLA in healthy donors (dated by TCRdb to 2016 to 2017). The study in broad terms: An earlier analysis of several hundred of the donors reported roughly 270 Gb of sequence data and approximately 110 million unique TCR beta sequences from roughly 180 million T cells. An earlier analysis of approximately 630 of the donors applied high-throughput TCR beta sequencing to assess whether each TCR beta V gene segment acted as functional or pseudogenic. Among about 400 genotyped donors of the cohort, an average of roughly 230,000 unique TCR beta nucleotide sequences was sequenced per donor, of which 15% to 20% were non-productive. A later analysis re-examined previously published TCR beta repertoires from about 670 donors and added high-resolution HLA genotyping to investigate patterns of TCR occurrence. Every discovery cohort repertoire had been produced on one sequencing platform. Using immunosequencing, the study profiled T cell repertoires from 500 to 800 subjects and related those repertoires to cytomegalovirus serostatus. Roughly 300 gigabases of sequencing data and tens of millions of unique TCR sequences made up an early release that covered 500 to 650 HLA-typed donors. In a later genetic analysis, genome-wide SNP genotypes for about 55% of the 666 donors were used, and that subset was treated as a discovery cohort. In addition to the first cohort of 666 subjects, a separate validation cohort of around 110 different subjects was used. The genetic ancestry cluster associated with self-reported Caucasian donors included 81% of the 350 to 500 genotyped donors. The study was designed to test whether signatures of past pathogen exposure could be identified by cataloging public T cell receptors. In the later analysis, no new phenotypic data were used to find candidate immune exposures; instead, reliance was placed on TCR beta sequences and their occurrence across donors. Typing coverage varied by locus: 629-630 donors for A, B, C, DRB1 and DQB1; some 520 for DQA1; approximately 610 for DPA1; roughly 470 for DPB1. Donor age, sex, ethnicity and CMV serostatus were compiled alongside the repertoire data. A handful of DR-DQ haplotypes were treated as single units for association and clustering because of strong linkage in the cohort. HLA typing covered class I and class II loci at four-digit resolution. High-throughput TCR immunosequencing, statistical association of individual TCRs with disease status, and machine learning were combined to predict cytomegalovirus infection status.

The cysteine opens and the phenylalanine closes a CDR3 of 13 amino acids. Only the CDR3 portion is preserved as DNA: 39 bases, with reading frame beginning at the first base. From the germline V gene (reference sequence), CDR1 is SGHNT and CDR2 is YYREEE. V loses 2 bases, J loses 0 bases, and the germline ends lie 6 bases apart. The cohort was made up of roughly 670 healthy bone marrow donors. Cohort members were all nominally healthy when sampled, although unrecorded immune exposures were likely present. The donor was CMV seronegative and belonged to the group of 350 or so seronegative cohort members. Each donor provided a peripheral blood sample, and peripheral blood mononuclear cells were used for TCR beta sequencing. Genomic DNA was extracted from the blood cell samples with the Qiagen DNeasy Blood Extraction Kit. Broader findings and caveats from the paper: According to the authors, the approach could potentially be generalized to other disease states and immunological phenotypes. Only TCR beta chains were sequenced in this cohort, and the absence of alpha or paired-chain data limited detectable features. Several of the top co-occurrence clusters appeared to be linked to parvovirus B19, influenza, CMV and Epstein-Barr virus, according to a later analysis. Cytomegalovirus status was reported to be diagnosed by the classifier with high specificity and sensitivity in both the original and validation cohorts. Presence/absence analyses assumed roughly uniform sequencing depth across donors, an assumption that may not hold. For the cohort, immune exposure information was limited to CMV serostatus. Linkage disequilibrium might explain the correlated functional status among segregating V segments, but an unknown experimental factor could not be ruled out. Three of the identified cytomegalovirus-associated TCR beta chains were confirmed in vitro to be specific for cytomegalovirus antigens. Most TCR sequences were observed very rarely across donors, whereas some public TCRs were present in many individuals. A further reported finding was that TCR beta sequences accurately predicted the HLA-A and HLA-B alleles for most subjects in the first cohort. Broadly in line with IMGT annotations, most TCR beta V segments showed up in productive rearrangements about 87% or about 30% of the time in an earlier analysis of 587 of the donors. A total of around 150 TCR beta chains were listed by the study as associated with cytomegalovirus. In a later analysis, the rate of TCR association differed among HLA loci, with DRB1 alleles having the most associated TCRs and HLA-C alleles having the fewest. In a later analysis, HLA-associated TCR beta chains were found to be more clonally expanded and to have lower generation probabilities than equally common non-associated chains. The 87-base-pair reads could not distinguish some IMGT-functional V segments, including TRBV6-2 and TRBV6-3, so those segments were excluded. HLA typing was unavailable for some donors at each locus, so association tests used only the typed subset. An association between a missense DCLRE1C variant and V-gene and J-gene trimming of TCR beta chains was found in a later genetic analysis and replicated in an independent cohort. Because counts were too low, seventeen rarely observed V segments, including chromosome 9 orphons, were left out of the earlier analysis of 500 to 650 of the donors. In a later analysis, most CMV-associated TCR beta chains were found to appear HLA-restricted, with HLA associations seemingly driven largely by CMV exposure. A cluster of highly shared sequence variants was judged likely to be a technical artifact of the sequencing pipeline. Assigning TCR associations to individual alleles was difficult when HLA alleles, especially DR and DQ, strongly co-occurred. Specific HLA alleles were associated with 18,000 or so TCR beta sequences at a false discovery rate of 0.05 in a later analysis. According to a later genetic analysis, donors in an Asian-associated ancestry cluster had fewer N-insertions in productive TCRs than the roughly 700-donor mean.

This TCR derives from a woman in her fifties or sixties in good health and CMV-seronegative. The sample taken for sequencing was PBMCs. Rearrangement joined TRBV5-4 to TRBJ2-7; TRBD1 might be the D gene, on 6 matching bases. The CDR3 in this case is CASSLQGSYEQYF. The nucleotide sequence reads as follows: TGTGCCAGCAGCTTACAGGGCTCCTACGAGCAGTACTTC.